This T cell receptor (beta chain) was profiled in a study of cytomegalovirus exposure and HLA in healthy donors. Study-wide context: An earlier analysis identified approximately 110 million unique TCR beta sequences in 150 million to 200 million T cells. Study conclusions and caveats: Reported findings show TCR beta sequences accurately forecast HLA-A and HLA-B alleles in most subjects. Among donors in an Asian-associated ancestry cluster, a later analysis reportedly found fewer N-insertions than the approximately 700-donor mean. Data from an earlier analysis indicated that most TCR beta V segments were productive either about 87% or about 30% of the time.

The PCR contained 60 Vbeta and 13 Jbeta primers. Profiling relied on immunoSEQ multiplex PCR, and the TCRdb table lists in-frame clones only, not all of them. The table lists 45,000 to 75,000 clones, about 71% of them singletons, with 15% to 20% in the top ten. As regards this clone: Its cognate antigen is unknown.

CDR1 and CDR2 (germline): MNHNS, SASEGT. The CDR3 totals 15 residues. The J segment lost 4 bases and the V segment lost 6 bases, leaving 7 bases of the junction unmatched. The sequenced sample consisted of PBMCs. The V call is TRBV6-1, the J call TRBJ1-4, with 8 bases matching TRBD1. The sequence was obtained from an older woman in good health and CMV-seropositive. The CDR3 here is CASSLRQGSNEKLFF. For the CDR3, the DNA is TGTGCCAGCAGCCTGAGACAGGGGAGTAATGAAAAACTGTTTTTT.